The sequence of this T cell receptor (beta chain) was determined in a study of neurological immune-mediated disorders. The table lists this clonotype with many counts. The study built unsorted libraries from 2 million PBMCs kept at -80 C. The V end was cut by 2 bases, the J end by 1 base, with 18 bases between. Germline-derived CDR1 and CDR2 are SGHAT and FQNNGV. The CDR3 is 19 amino acids. 5'RACE with 10-nucleotide random UMIs generated the cDNA. TCRdb fed the 5' RACE reads into MiXCR, producing one record per CDR3 protein. The repertoire holds approximately 82,000 distinct CDR3 sequences, over 12% seen once, with about 7% in the top ten.

J is TRBJ2-6 and V is TRBV11-2, with D possibly matching TRBD2 (5 bases). The sequencing input was PBMCs. The sequence was collected from a woman aged 45-59 years in good health. CDR3 loop: CASSLSYGGHASGANVLTF. CDR3 nucleotides: TGTGCCAGCAGCTTAAGTTATGGCGGGCACGCATCTGGGGCCAACGTCCTGACTTTC.